This entry lists 6 T cell receptor beta chains sequenced from one sample in a study of response to subunit inactivated influenza vaccine. TCRdb independently ran MiXCR on the RT-PCR reads; one entry per CDR3 protein. The sample includes about 700,000 distinct CDR3 sequences, about a sixth of them seen just once. The sample here was PBMCs from blood, taken 12 days after vaccination. Receptors originate from a man aged 45 to 65 who received an inactivated influenza vaccine.

The J gene is TRBJ1-2, the V gene TRBV18; D possibly corresponds to TRBD1 (6 bases). The CDR3 length is 14 residues. Per germline, CDR1 KGHSH and CDR2 LQKENI. The V end was cut by 2 bases, the J end by 4 bases, with 11 bases between. The DNA of the CDR3 is TGTGCCAGCTCACCATCGGCAGGGGCCTATGGCTACACCTTC. Protein product: CASSPSAGAYGYTF.

This clonotype was recorded a few times. This chain joins TRBV28 and TRBJ1-5; D is possibly TRBD1 (5 bases). Germline-derived CDR1 and CDR2 are MDHEN and SYDVKM. The CDR3 length is 15 residues. V lost 1 base, J lost 6 bases, and 13 bases lay in between. For the CDR3, the DNA is TGTGCCAGCAGTTTATATGTGGGGGAGGTTCAGCCCCAGCATTTT. Residues: CASSLYVGEVQPQHF.

This chain uses TRBV20-1 with TRBJ1-2; D gene unclear. CDR1 and CDR2 (germline): DFQATT, SNEGSKA (reference sequence). This CDR3 contains 15 residues. Trimming pared 0 bases from V and 8 bases from J, leaving 19 bases between. The DNA for the CDR3 is TGCAGTGCTAGAGATTCTCTTTTGGGTAGTGGCGGCTACACCTTC. It codes for CSARDSLLGSGGYTF.

The chain is built from TRBV20-1 and TRBJ1-5; D gene ambiguous. The CDR3 totals 15 residues. Germline V gene lookup returns CDR1 DFQATT and CDR2 SNEGSKA (reference sequence). Trimming shortened V by 3 bases and J by 2 bases, and 14 bases separated the two germline ends. CDR3 region: CSAREPLMGNQPQHF. In nucleotides, the CDR3 is TGCAGTGCTAGGGAACCCCTAATGGGCAATCAGCCCCAGCATTTT.

This clonotype was seen repeatedly, ten times or more. The chain combines TRBV5-1 with TRBJ1-1; D perhaps matches TRBD1 (6 bases). Germline loops: CDR1 SGHRS, CDR2 YFSETQ. V was pared by 2 bases and J by 1 base, with 9 bases between. This CDR3 is 14 amino acids long. The CDR3 loop reads CASSLTGTNTEAFF. DNA for the CDR3: TGCGCCAGCAGCTTAACAGGGACGAACACTGAAGCTTTCTTT.

This clonotype occurred a few times. The chain combines TRBV4-1 with TRBJ1-1; a possible D gene is TRBD1 (6 bases). The CDR3 has 14 amino acids. Looked up from germline, CDR1 is MGHRA and CDR2 is YSYEKL. Trimming removed 4 bases at V and 4 bases at J, with 13 bases between. CDR3 sequence reads: CASSPVGTLTEAFF. CDR3 nucleotides: TGCGCCAGCAGCCCCGTTGGGACACTCACTGAAGCTTTCTTT.